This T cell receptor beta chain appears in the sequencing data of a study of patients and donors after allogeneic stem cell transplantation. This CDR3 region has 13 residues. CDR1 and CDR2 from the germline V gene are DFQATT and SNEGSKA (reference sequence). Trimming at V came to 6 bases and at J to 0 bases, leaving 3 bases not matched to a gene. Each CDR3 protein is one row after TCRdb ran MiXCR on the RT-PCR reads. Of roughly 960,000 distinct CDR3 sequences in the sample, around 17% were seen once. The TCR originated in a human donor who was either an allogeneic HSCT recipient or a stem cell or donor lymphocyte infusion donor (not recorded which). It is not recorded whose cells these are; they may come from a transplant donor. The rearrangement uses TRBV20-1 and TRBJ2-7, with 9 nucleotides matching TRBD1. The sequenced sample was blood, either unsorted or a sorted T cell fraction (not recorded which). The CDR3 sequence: CSAGTGYSYEQYF. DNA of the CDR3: TGCAGTGCCGGGACAGGGTACTCCTACGAGCAGTACTTC.